The clone carrying this T cell receptor (beta chain) turned up a few times. Its antigen is still unknown. The source of the sample is a study of T cell repertoires in cytomegalovirus infection. Study as a whole: Recently identified HLA-C-restricted CMV epitopes and well-studied HLA-B-restricted CMV epitopes were used by the study. Matching HLA type, along with CMV infection, was indicated by public TCR beta signatures. Whole-study results and caveats: What dominated the ex vivo response were HLA-C-restricted CMV-specific TCR beta clonotypes.

With 7 bases clipped from V and 5 bases from J, the junction kept 11 bases outside the gene matches. The CDR3 runs to 15 residues. Germline V CDR1 and CDR2: SGHRS, YFSETQ. Using its own MiXCR run on the reads, TCRdb lists one record per CDR3 protein. The sample carries 360,000 or so distinct CDR3 sequences, roughly 34% recorded once. This clonotype was obtained from a human donor in good health (CMV status not recorded). Some clones in this sample may be carry-over from other donors' samples. V is TRBV5-1 and J is TRBJ2-2; TRBD2 matches at 7 bases. Specimen: cultured PBMCs, collected from culture after CMV antigen stimulation. The CDR3 sequence: CASQGAGLKTGELFF. Here the CDR3 DNA reads TGCGCCAGCCAAGGAGCGGGACTAAAAACCGGGGAGCTGTTTTTT.